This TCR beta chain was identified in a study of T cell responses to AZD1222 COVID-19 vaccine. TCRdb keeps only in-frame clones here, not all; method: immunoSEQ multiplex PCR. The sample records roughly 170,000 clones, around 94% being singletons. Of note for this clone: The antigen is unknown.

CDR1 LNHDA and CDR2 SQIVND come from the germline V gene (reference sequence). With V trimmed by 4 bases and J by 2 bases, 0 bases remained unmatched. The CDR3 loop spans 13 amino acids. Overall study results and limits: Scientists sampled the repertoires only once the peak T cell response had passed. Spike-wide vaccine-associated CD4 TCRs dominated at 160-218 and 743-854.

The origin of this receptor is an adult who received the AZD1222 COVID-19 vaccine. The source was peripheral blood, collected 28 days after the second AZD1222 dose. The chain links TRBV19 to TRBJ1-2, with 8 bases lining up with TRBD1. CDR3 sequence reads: CASSRTGNYGYTF. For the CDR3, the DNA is TGTGCCAGTAGTAGGACAGGGAACTATGGCTACACCTTC.